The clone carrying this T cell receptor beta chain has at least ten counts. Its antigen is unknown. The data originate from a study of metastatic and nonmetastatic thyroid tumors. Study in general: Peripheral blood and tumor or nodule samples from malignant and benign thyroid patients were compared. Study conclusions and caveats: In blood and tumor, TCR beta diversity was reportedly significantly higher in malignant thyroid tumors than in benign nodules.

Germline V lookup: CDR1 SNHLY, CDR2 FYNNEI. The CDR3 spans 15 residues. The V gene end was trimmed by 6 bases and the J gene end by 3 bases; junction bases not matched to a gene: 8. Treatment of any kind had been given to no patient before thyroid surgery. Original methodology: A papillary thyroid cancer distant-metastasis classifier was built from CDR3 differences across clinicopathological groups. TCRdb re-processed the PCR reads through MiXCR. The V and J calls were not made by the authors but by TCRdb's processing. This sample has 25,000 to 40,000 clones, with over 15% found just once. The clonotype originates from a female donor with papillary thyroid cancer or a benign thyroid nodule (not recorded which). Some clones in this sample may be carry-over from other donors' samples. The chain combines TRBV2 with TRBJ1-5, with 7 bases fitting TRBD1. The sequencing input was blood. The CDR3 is CASRPRQGSNQPQHF. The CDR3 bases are TGTGCCAGCAGGCCACGACAGGGCTCCAATCAGCCCCAGCATTTT.